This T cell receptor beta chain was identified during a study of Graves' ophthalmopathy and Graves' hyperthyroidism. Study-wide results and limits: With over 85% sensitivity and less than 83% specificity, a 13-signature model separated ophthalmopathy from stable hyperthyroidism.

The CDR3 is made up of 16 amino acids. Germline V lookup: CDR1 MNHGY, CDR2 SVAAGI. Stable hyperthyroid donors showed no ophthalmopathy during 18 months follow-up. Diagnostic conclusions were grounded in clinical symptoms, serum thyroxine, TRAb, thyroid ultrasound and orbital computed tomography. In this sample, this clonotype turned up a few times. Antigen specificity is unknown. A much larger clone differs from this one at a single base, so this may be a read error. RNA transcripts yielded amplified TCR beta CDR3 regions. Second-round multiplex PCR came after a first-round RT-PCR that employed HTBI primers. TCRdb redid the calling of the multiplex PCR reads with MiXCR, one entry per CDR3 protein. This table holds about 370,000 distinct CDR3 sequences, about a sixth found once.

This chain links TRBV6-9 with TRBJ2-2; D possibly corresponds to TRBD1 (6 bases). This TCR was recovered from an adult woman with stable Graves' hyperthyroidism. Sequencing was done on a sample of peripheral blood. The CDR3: CASSKPQGANTGELCF. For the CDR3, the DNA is TGTGCCAGCAGCAAGCCACAGGGCGCGAACACCGGGGAGCTGTGTTTT.